These T cell receptor beta chains were read from a single sample in a study of CD8 T cells in Susac syndrome. A single record per CDR3 protein comes from TCRdb applying MiXCR to the immunoSEQ multiplex PCR reads. This sample carries more than 65,000 distinct CDR3 sequences, just under 95% of them seen once, and the ten largest clones take roughly 0.22%. The sequencing sample was made of CD8+ T cells from PBMCs. The receptors shown here come from a human donor in good health. Both conserved end residues are part of each CDR3. The order of the fields is D gene, V gene, J gene, CDR3 protein, CDR3 DNA. The D gene is left open where the match is weak.

-	TRBV19	TRBJ1-2	CASSIDWPPGYTF	TGTGCCAGTAGTATAGATTGGCCACCTGGCTACACCTTC
TRBD2	TRBV10-2	TRBJ2-5	CASSEIGTSGPSEQETQYF	TGCGCCAGCAGTGAAATCGGGACTAGCGGTCCATCTGAGCAAGAGACCCAGTACTTC
-	TRBV24-1	TRBJ1-2	CATRSGANYGYTF	TGTGCCACCAGATCCGGAGCTAACTATGGCTACACCTTC
-	TRBV5-6	TRBJ1-1	CASSFVQSGAEAFF	TGTGCCAGCAGCTTTGTACAGTCTGGAGCTGAAGCTTTCTTT
-	TRBV19	TRBJ2-1	CASSIDRYYNEQFF	TGTGCCAGTAGCATCGACAGATATTACAATGAGCAGTTCTTC
TRBD2	TRBV29-1	TRBJ2-1	CSLTSGGTNEQFF	TGCAGCCTTACTAGCGGGGGTACCAATGAGCAGTTCTTC
-	TRBV7-2	TRBJ2-3	CASSPLLGVGTDTQYF	TGTGCCAGCAGCCCCCTACTAGGCGTCGGCACAGATACGCAGTATTTT
-	TRBV4-3	TRBJ1-2	CASSQDWGGYGYTF	TGCGCCAGCAGCCAAGATTGGGGCGGCTATGGCTACACCTTC
-	TRBV4-2	TRBJ2-5	CASSLRGVEETQYF	TGTGCCAGCAGCCTCAGGGGCGTAGAAGAGACCCAGTACTTC
-	TRBV5-1	TRBJ1-1	CASREGDTEAFF	TGCGCCAGCAGAGAAGGGGACACTGAAGCTTTCTTT
-	TRBV5-1	TRBJ2-5	CASSPGDFQETQYF	TGCGCCAGCAGCCCTGGGGACTTCCAAGAGACCCAGTACTTC